This TCR beta chain was obtained from a study of graft-versus-host responses after intestinal transplantation. Study-wide context: Induction using anti-thymocyte globulin, followed by tacrolimus and steroids for 2 to 4 years, was given to all recipients. General study points: Ileal or blood samples showed some GvH clones first, and such clones were also found in recipient marrow. The presence of high graft-versus-host to host-versus-graft clonal ratios in allografts characterized patients with graft-donor T cell macrochimerism.

In the case of this clone: Its antigen remains unidentified.

Germline loops: CDR1 LNHDA, CDR2 SQIVND (reference sequence). V was trimmed by 5 bases and J by 7 bases, leaving 15 bases between them. This CDR3 has 15 residues. Clones were read by immunoSEQ multiplex PCR, and TCRdb kept only the in-frame ones, dropping some. This repertoire shows some 88,000 clones, about 93% found once; its top ten account for 2% to 2.5%. The receptor was isolated from a human donor who received an intestinal transplant. The chain has TRBV19 and TRBJ2-6; D perhaps matches TRBD1 (6 bases). The material was unstimulated CD8+ T cells sorted from spleen or lymph node cells, obtained before intestinal transplant. This CDR3 is CASSFTGIRANVLTF. CDR3 nucleotides: TGTGCCAGTAGTTTTACAGGGATAAGAGCCAACGTCCTGACTTTC. The full variable domain, completed using reference TRBV19 and TRBJ2-6, is DGGITQSPKYLFRKEGQNVTLSCEQNLNHDAMYWYRQDPGQGLRLIYYSQIVNDFQKGDIAEGYSVSREKKESFPLTVTSAQKNPTAFYLCASSFTGIRANVLTFGAGSRLTVL.